The entry below gives a single T cell receptor (beta chain) sequence along with its context. Its antigen specificity is not known. Per-nucleotide qualities are absent, and no much larger clonotype sits a single base away. This sample is drawn from a study of T cell changes during pregnancy in multiple sclerosis (dated by TCRdb to the late 2010s). Some background on the complete study: In women with multiple sclerosis, the researchers looked at how the T cell repertoire shifted as pregnancy progressed.

V lost 3 bases and J lost 3 bases; the stretch between them is 8 bases long. Per the germline V gene (reference sequence), MNHEY is the CDR1 and SMNVEV is the CDR2. Including cysteine and phenylalanine, the CDR3 has 14 amino acids. Only the CDR3 part of the read is kept: 42 bases, read in frame from the first base. Preparation of the library involved the immunoSEQ multiplex PCR assay. In its TCRdb copy, this immuneACCESS table keeps in-frame sequences only and misses some clones. Where compared with another copy, unresolved V genes explain less than half of these, and the others have no known cause. For this sample the table gives around 68,000 clones, of which 75% to 95% were detected only once. Around 1.5% of the sample comes from the top ten.

The receptor chain draws on TRBV27 and TRBJ2-2, with no confident D gene call. The material was peripheral blood, obtained in the third trimester of pregnancy. The sequence derives from a female donor with multiple sclerosis, enrolled in a pregnancy study. The encoded CDR3 is CASSFSTDTGELFF. The sequenced DNA is TGTGCCAGCAGTTTTAGTACAGACACCGGGGAGCTGTTTTTT.